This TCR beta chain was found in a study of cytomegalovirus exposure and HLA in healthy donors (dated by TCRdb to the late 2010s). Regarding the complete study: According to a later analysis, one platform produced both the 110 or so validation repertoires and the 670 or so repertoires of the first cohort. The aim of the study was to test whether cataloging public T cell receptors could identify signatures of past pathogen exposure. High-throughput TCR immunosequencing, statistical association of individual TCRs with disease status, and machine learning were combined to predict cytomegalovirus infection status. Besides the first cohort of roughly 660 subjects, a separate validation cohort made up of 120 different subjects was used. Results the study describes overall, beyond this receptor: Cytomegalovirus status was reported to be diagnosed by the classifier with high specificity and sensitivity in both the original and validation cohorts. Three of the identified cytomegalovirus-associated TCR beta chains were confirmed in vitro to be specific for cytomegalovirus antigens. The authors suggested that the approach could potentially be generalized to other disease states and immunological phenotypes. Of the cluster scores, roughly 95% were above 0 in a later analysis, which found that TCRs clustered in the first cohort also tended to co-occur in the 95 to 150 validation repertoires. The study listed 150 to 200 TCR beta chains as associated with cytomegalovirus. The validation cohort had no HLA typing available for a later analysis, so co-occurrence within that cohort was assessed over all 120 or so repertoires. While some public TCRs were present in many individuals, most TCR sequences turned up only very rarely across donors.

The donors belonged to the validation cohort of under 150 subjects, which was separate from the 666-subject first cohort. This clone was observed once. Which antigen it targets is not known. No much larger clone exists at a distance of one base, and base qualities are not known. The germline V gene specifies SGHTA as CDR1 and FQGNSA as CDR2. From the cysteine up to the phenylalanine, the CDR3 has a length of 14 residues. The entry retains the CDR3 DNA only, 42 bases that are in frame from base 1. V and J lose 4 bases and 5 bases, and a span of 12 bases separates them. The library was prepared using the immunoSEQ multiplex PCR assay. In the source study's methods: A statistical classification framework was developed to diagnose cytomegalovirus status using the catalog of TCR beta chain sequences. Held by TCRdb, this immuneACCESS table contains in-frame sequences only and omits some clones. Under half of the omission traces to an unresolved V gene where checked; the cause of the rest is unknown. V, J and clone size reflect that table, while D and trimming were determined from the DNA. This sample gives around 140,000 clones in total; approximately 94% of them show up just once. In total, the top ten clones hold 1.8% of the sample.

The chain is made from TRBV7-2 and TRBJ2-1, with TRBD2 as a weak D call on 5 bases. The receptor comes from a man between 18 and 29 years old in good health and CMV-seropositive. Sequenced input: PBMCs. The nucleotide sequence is TGTGCCAGCAGCTCGATCCGGACTCACAATGAGCAGTTCTTC. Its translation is CASSSIRTHNEQFF. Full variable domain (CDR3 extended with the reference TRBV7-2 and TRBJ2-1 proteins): GAGVSQSPSNKVTEKGKDVELRCDPISGHTALYWYRQSLGQGLEFLIYFQGNSAPDKSGLPSDRFSAERTGGSVSTLTIQRTQQEDSAVYLCASSSIRTHNEQFFGPGTRLTVL.